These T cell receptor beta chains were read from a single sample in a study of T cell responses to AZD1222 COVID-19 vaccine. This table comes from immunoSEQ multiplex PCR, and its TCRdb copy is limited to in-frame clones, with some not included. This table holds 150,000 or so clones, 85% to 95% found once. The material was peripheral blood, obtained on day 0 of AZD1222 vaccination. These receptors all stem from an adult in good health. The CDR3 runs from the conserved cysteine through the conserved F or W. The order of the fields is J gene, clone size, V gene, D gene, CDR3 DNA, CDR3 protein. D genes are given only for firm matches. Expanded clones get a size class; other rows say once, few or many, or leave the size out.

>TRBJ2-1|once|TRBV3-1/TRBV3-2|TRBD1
TGTGCCAGCAGAAAAGCGATGGACAGGGAATTGGGTGAGCAGTTCTTC
CASRKAMDRELGEQFF
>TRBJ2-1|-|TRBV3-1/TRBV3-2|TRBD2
TGTGCCAGCACCGAGAGCGGGAGCGTATCCTACAATGAGCAGTTCTTC
CASTESGSVSYNEQFF
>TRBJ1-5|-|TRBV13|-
TGTGCCAGCAGCTCAAGGGGGGTCAATCAGCCCCAGCATTTT
CASSSRGVNQPQHF
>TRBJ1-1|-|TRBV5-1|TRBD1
TGCGCCAGCAGCTTGGGGACAGGGATGATCCCTGAAGCTTTCTTT
CASSLGTGMIPEAFF
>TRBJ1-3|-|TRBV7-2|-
TGTGCCAGCAGCCAACATCGGACACCTGGAAACACCATATATTTT
CASSQHRTPGNTIYF
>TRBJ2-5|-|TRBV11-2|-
TGTGCCAGCAGCTTACCCGCGACAGGTTCCGAGACCCAGTACTTC
CASSLPATGSETQYF
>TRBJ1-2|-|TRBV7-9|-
TGTGCCAGCAGCTTAGCGGGCCCGAAGAGTGGCTACACCTTC
CASSLAGPKSGYTF
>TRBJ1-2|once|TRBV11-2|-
TGTGCCAGCAGCCCGGATCCAGGGCCAACTAACTATGGCTACACCTTC
CASSPDPGPTNYGYTF
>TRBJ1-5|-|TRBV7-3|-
TGTGCCAGCAGCTTAAACGGGTTCAGCAATCAGCCCCAGCATTTT
CASSLNGFSNQPQHF
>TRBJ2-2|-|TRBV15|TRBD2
TGTGCCACCAGCAGAGATGGGGAGGGCTTGGCGAACACCGGGGAGCTGTTTTTT
CATSRDGEGLANTGELFF
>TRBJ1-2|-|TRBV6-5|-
TGTGCCAGCAGTTCGCCTCACACAAATGGCTACACCTTC
CASSSPHTNGYTF
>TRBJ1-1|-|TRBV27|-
TGTGCCAGCAGTCAGCGGAGGAACACTGAAGCTTTCTTT
CASSQRRNTEAFF
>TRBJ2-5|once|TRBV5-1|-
TGCGCCAGCAGAGTGCTGGGGGCCCCAGAGACCCAGTACTTC
CASRVLGAPETQYF
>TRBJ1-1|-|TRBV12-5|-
TGTGCTAGTGGTCCACCCGGCAACACTGAAGCTTTCTTT
CASGPPGNTEAFF
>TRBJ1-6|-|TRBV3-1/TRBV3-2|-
TGTGCCAGCAGCTCGCAGCTAACCTATAATTCACCCCTCCACTTT
CASSSQLTYNSPLHF
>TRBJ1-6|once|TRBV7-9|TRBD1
TGTGCCAGCAGCTTCCAGGGGGTGCTTTCACCCCTCCACTTT
CASSFQGVLSPLHF
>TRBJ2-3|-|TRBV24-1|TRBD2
TGTGCCACCAGTGACACTAGCGGAAGCACAGATACGCAGTATTTT
CATSDTSGSTDTQYF
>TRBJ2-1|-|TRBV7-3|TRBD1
TGTGCCAGCAGCCCATTTGGGTTCGGGACAGGGGACAATGAGCAGTTCTTC
CASSPFGFGTGDNEQFF
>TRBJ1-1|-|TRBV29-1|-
TGCAGCGTAAAGGGTTTAGGCATGAACACTGAAGCTTTCTTT
CSVKGLGMNTEAFF
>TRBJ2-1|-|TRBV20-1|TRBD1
TGCAGTGCTAGTTTGGACAGGGGCCTTGGAGGAAATGAGCAGTTCTTC
CSASLDRGLGGNEQFF
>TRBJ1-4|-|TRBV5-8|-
TGTGCCAGCAACAACGGTGATGGGGATTCTGAAAAACTGTTTTTT
CASNNGDGDSEKLFF
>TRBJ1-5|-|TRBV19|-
TGTGCCAGTAGCATTCACAGTTCAGGCAATCAGCCCCAGCATTTT
CASSIHSSGNQPQHF
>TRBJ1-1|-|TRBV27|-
TGTGCCAGCAGTTTATCGGGCAGGGGTCGTACTGAAGCTTTCTTT
CASSLSGRGRTEAFF
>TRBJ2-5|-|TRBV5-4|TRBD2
TGTGCCAGCAGCGGGGGCGGGGGGGCCCAAGAGACCCAGTACTTC
CASSGGGGAQETQYF
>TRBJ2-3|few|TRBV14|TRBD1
TGTGCCAGCAGCCCCTACAGGGGGCGTTCCACAGATACGCAGTATTTT
CASSPYRGRSTDTQYF
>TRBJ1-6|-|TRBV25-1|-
TGTGCCAGCAGTGAACGGGGGCTCCTCCACTTT
CASSERGLLHF
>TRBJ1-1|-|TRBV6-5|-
TGTGCCAGCGCTGTTGGGCTGTTGAACACTGAAGCTTTCTTT
CASAVGLLNTEAFF
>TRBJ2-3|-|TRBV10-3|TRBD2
TGTGCCATCAGTGAGGGAGCGGGGGGGCTCGATACGCAGTATTTT
CAISEGAGGLDTQYF
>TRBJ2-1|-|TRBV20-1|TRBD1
TGCAGTGCTAGAGCTCGGGCAGGGGGGTTCTTC
CSARARAGGFF
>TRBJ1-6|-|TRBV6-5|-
TGTGCCAGCAGACGCCGGGACATCTATAATTCACCCCTCCACTTT
CASRRRDIYNSPLHF
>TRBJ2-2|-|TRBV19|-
TGTGCCTCCTTAGCGAGTCCCGCCGGGGAGCTGTTTTTT
CASLASPAGELFF
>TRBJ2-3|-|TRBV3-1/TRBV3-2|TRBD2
TGTGCCAGCAGCCAAGGTCCTAGCGGCCCCTCTAGCACAGATACGCAGTATTTT
CASSQGPSGPSSTDTQYF
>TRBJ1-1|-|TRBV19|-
TGTGCCAGTAGTATTGTTCTCGGACAGCGATTTATGAACACTGAAGCTTTCTTT
CASSIVLGQRFMNTEAFF
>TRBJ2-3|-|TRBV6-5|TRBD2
TGTGCCAGCAACGAGCGGGGCCGCACAGATACGCAGTATTTT
CASNERGRTDTQYF
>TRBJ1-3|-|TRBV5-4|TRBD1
TGTGCCAGCAGCTCCACAGGGGCCTCCGGAAACACCATATATTTT
CASSSTGASGNTIYF
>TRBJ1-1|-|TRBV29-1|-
TGCAGCGTTCTACGGGACGCCACTGAAGCTTTCTTT
CSVLRDATEAFF
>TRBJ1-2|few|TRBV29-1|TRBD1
TGCAGCGTTCCCCATGGCTATGACAGGGGAGGGTATGGCTACACCTTC
CSVPHGYDRGGYGYTF
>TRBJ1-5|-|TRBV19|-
TGTGCCAGTAGTATCTCAGATCTTAGCAATCAGCCCCAGCATTTT
CASSISDLSNQPQHF
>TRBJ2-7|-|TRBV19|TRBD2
TGTGCCAGTAAGACTAGCGGGGGACCCTCCTACGAGCAGTACTTC
CASKTSGGPSYEQYF
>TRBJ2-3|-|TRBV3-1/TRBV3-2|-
TGTGCCAGCAGCGACACTTACGGGACCCCCGGGTCAGATACGCAGTATTTT
CASSDTYGTPGSDTQYF
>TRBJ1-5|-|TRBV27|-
TGTGCCAGCAGTTTACAGGGTCCTACGGCAGTTCAGCCCCAGCATTTT
CASSLQGPTAVQPQHF
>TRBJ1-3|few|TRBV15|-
TGTGCCACCAGCAGAGATAAGGGGGGTACTGGAAACACCATATATTTT
CATSRDKGGTGNTIYF
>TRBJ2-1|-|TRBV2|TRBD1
TGTGCCAGCAGGAACCGGGACAGGGAAAAGTTCTTC
CASRNRDREKFF
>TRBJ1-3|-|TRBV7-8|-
TGTGCCAGCAGCTTAGTTGGCCTAACCTCTGGAAACACCATATATTTT
CASSLVGLTSGNTIYF
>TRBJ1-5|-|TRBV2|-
TGTGCCAGCAGATACACAGGGTCCGAACAGCCCCAGCATTTT
CASRYTGSEQPQHF
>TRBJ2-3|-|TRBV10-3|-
TGTGCCATCAGTGAGTCGTTTCTGGGGACAGATACGCAGTATTTT
CAISESFLGTDTQYF
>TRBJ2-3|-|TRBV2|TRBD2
TGTGCCAGCAGTGAGTGGCTAGCGGGAACAGATACGCAGTATTTT
CASSEWLAGTDTQYF
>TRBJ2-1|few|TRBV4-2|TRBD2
TGTGCCAGCAGCCCAGGACTAGGGAACAATGAGCAGTTCTTC
CASSPGLGNNEQFF
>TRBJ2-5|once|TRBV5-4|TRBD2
TGTGCCAGCAGCCCCTATAGCGGGGGGTACCAAGAGACCCAGTACTTC
CASSPYSGGYQETQYF
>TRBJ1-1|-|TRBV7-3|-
TGTGCCAGCAGCGAAGGTAACACTGAAGCTTTCTTT
CASSEGNTEAFF
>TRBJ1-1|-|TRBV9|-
TGTGCCAGCAGCCGTTCAGGGGAGAACACTGAAGCTTTCTTT
CASSRSGENTEAFF